This TCR beta chain was sequenced during a study of OX40 agonist ivuxolimab in advanced cancers. Study details: As their treatment, patients were administered ivuxolimab, an agonistic anti-OX40 (CD134) antibody. Broader study findings: Some patients without response likewise showed low normalized clonal expansion.

Profiled with immunoSEQ multiplex PCR; TCRdb holds only in-frame clones, not every one. The data hold approximately 68,000 clones, with roughly four fifths observed a single time. Worth noting for this clone: Its cognate antigen is unknown.

V lost 2 bases and J 3 bases, leaving 11 bases between the germline ends. The CDR3 contains 15 residues. Germline CDR1 is SGHTA and CDR2 is FQGNSA. The sample consisted of CD4+ or CD8+ T cells sorted from blood, taken in a trial of the OX40 agonist ivuxolimab. This clonotype originated in an adult with an advanced solid tumor such as melanoma, head and neck, liver or kidney cancer. This rearrangement joins TRBV7-2 to TRBJ1-5; D gene unclear. The CDR3 DNA sequence: TGTGCCAGCAGCTTATCCTCAGCTGCCAATCAGCCCCAGCATTTT. Encoded protein: CASSLSSAANQPQHF.